The rows below give T cell receptor beta chains drawn from one sample of a study of technical replicates of blood from several donors. Clones were read by immunoSEQ multiplex PCR, and TCRdb kept only the in-frame ones, dropping some. The table has around 73,000 clones, over 90% seen once. The sequencing sample was made of PBMCs. The receptors were gathered from a human donor in good health. Some clones in this sample may be carry-over from other donors' samples. The CDR3 runs from the conserved cysteine through the conserved F or W. Fields, in order: clone size, J gene, D gene, V gene, CDR3 protein, CDR3 DNA. The D gene is left open where the match is weak. Only part of the rows carry a size: once, few, many, or a class if the clone is expanded.

>-|TRBJ1-2|-|TRBV7-9
CASSPVSADGYTF
TGTGCCAGCAGCCCCGTGTCGGCGGATGGCTACACCTTC
>-|TRBJ1-4|-|TRBV5-1
CASSWDTYEKLFF
TGCGCCAGCAGCTGGGACACTTACGAAAAACTGTTTTTT
>-|TRBJ1-1|TRBD1|TRBV19
CASSTDRGVKAEAFF
TGTGCCAGTAGTACCGACAGGGGGGTAAAAGCTGAAGCTTTCTTT
>-|TRBJ2-7|-|TRBV7-2
CASSLRGGTNYEQYF
TGTGCCAGCAGCTTAAGAGGGGGTACTAACTACGAGCAGTACTTC
>-|TRBJ2-7|TRBD2|TRBV4-2
CASSPYVSSGLRAYEQYF
TGTGCCAGCAGCCCATATGTGTCTAGCGGGCTACGTGCCTACGAGCAGTACTTC
>-|TRBJ1-5|-|TRBV29-1
CSAAGRGNQPQHF
TGCAGCGCTGCCGGCCGGGGCAATCAGCCCCAGCATTTT
>once|TRBJ2-7|-|TRBV7-8
CASSTMAGLAYEQYF
TGTGCCAGCAGCACGATGGCGGGGTTAGCCTACGAGCAGTACTTC
>-|TRBJ1-1|-|TRBV7-6
CASSPEEGREAFF
TGTGCCAGCAGCCCCGAGGAGGGGAGGGAAGCTTTCTTT
>medium-sized|TRBJ2-1|TRBD2|TRBV5-1
CASSASGGYNEQFF
TGCGCCAGCAGCGCTAGCGGGGGGTACAATGAGCAGTTCTTC
>-|TRBJ1-5|-|TRBV19
CASSLAGTLTTINQPQHF
TGTGCCAGTAGTCTGGCGGGAACCTTGACCACGATCAATCAGCCCCAGCATTTT
>-|TRBJ2-3|-|TRBV5-8
CASSLGSQLRRTDTQYF
TGTGCCAGCAGCTTGGGATCCCAGCTCCGGAGGACAGATACGCAGTATTTT
>-|TRBJ1-5|TRBD1|TRBV6-5
CASSQRGTGGQPQHF
TGTGCCAGCAGTCAACGTGGGACAGGAGGTCAGCCCCAGCATTTT
>-|TRBJ1-6|TRBD1|TRBV7-9
CASSAGQGDAYNSPLHF
TGTGCCAGCAGCGCAGGACAGGGGGACGCCTATAATTCACCCCTCCACTTT
>-|TRBJ2-3|-|TRBV18
CASTGLGTDTQYF
TGTGCCAGCACGGGACTTGGCACAGATACGCAGTATTTT
>-|TRBJ2-2|-|TRBV5-8
CASSFHQGPGELFF
TGTGCCAGCAGTTTCCACCAGGGGCCCGGGGAGCTGTTTTTT
>-|TRBJ2-6|TRBD1|TRBV7-9
CASSIAGTGALGANVLTF
TGTGCCAGCAGCATCGCCGGGACAGGGGCCCTCGGGGCCAACGTCCTGACTTTC
>-|TRBJ2-7|-|TRBV6-6
CASSPAGKTYEQYF
TGTGCCAGCAGCCCGGCAGGGAAAACTTACGAGCAGTACTTC